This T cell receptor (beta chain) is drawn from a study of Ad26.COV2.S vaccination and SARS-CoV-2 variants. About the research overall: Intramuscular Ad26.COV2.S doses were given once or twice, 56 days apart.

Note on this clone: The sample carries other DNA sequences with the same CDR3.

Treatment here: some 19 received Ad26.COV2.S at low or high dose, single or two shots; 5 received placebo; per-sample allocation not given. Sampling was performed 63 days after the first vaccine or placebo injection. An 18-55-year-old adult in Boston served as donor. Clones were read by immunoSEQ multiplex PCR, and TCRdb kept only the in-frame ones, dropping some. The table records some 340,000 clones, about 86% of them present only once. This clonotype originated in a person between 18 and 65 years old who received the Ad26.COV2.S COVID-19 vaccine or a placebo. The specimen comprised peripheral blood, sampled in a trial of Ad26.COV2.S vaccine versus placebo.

Written as DNA, the CDR3 is TGTGCCAGCAGCGTAGAAAAGGGGGGCGGCTACACCTTC. Its translation: CASSVEKGGGYTF. The rearrangement uses TRBV9 and TRBJ1-2; a weak D match, TRBD1 (6 bases). The germline V and J ends were trimmed by 0 bases and 8 bases, with 11 bases remaining between them. The length of the CDR3 is 13 residues. CDR1 SGDLS and CDR2 YYNGEE come from the germline V gene.